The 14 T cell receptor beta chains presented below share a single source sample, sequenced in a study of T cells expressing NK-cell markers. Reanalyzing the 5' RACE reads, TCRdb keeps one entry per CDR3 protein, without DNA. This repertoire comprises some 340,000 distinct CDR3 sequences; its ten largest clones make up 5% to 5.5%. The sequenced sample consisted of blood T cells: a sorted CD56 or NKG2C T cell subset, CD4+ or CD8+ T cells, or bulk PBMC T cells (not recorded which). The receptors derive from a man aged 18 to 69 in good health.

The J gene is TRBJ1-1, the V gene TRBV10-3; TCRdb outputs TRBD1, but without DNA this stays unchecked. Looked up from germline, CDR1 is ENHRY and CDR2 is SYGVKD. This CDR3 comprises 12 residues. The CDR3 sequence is CAISPRGTEAFF.

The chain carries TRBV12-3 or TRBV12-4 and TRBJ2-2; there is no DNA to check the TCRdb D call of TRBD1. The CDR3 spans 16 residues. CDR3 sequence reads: CASSPAGWANTGELFF.

This CDR3 reads CASSRRGGFTDTQYF. J is TRBJ2-3 and V is TRBV7-3; absent DNA, TCRdb's TRBD1 call cannot be checked. CDR1 is SGHTA and CDR2 is FQGTGA in the germline V gene. This CDR3 is built from 15 residues.

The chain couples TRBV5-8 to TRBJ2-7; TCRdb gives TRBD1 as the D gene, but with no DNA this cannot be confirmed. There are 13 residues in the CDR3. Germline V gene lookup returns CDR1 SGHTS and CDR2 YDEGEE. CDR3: CASRYRGRGEQYF.

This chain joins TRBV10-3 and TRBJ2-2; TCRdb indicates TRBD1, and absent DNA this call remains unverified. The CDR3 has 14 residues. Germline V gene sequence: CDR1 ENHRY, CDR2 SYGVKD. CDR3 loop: CAISQTGTTGELFF.

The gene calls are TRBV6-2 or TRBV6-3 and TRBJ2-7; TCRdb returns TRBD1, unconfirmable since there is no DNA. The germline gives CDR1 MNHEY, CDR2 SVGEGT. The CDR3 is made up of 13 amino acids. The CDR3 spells CASMGQKLYEQYF.

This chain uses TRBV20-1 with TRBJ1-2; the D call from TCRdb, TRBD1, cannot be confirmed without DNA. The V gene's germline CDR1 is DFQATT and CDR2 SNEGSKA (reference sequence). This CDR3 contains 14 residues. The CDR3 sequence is CSASGQGLNYGYTF.

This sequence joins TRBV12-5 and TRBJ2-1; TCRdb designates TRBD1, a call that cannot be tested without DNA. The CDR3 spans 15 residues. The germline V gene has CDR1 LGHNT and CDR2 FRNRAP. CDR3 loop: CASAPWGRGHLGQFF.

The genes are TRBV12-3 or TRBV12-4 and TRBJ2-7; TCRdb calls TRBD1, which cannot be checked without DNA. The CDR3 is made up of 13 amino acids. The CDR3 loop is CASSFTGEYEQYF.

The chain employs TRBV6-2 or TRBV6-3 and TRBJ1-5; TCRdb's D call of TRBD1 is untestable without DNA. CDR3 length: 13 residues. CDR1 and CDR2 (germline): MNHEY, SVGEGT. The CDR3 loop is CASSSGGWQPQHF.

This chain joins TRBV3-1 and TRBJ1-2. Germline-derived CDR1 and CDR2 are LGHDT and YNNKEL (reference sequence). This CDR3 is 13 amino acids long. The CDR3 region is CASSQDRATSYTF.

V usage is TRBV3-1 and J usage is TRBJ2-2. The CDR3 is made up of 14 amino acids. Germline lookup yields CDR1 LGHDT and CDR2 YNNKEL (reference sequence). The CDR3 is CASSLRHRTGELFF.

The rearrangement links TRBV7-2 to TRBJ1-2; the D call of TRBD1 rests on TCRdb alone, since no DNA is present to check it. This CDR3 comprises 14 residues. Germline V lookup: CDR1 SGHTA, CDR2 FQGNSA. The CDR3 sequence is CASSQATGIRGYTF. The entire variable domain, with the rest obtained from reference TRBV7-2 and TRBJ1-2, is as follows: GAGVSQSPSNKVTEKGKDVELRCDPISGHTALYWYRQSLGQGLEFLIYFQGNSAPDKSGLPSDRFSAERTGGSVSTLTIQRTQQEDSAVYLCASSQATGIRGYTFGSGTRLTVV.

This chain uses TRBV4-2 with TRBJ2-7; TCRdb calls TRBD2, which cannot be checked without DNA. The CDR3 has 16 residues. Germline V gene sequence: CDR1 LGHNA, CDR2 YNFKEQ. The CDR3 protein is CASSQALAGGLNEQYF.